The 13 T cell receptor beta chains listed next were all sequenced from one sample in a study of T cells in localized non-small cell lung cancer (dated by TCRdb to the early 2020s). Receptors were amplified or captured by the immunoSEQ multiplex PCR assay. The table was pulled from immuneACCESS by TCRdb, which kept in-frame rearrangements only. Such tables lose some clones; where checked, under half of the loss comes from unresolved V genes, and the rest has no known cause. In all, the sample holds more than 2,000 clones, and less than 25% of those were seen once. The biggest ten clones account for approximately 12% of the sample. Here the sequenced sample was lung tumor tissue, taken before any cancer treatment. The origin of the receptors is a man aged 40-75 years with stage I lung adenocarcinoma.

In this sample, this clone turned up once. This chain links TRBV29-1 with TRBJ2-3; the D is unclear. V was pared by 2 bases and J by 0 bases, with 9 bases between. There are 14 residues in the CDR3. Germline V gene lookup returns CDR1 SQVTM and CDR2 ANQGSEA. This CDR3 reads CSVEPEESTDTQYF. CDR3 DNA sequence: TGCAGCGTTGAACCTGAAGAGAGCACAGATACGCAGTATTTT.

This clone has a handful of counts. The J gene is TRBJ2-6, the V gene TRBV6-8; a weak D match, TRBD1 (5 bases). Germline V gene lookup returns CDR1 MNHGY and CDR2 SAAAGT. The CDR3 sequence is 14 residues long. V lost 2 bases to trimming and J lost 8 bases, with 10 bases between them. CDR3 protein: CASSYRQGTNVLTF. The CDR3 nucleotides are TGTGCCAGCAGTTACAGGCAGGGAACCAACGTCCTGACTTTC.

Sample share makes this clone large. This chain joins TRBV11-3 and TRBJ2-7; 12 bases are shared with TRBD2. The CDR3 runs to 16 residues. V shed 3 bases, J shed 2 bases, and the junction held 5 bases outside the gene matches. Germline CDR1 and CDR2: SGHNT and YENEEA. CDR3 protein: CASSLTSGSSPYEQYF. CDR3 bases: TGTGCCAGCAGCTTGACTAGCGGGAGTTCCCCCTACGAGCAGTACTTC.

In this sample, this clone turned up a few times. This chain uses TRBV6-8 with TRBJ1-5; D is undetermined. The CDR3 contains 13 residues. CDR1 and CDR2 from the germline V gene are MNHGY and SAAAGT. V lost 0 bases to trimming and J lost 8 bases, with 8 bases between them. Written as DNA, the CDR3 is TGTGCCAGCAGTTACTCGTATCCGAAGCCCCAGCATTTT. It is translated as CASSYSYPKPQHF.

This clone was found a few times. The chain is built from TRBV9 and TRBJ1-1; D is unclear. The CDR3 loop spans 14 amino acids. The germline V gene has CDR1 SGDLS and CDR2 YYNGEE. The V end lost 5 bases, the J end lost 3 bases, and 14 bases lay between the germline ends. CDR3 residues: CASSEALRYTEAFF. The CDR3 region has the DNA TGTGCCAGCAGTGAAGCGCTTCGCTACACTGAAGCTTTCTTT.

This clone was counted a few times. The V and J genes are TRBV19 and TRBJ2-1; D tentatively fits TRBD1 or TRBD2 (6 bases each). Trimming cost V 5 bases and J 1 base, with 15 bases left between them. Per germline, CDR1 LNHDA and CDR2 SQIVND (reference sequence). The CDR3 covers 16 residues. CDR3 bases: TGTGCCAGTAGTCTGCACGGGGGCGGTTCCTACAATGAGCAGTTCTTC. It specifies CASSLHGGGSYNEQFF.

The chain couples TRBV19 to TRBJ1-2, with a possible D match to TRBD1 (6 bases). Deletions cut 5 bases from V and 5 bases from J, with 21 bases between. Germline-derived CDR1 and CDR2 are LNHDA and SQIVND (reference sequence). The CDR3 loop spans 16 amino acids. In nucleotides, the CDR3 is TGTGCCAGTAGTCTGACACAGGGTTCGGGAGTTTATGGCTACACCTTC. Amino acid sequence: CASSLTQGSGVYGYTF.

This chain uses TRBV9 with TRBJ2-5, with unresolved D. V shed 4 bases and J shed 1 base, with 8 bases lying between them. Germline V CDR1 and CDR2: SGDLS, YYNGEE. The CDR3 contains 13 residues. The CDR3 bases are TGTGCCAGCAGCCCGAGTGGCCAAGAGACCCAGTACTTC. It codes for CASSPSGQETQYF.

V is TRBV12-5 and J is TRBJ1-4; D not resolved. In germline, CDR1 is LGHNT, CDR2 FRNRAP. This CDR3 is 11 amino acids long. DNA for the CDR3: TGTGCCACTTCCACCCGGGGAAAACTGTTTTTT. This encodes CATSTRGKLFF.

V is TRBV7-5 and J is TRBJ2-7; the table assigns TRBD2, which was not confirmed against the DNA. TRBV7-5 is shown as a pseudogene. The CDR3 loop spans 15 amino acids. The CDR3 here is CASSVPSGSSYEQYF. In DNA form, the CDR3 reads TGTGCCAGCAGCGTACCTAGCGGCAGCTCCTACGAGCAGTACTTC.

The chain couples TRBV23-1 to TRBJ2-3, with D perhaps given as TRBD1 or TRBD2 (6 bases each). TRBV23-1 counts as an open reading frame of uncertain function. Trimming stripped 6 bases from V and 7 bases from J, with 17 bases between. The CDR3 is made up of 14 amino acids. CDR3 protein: CASSQVGAGNTQYF. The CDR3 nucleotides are TGCGCCAGCAGCCAAGTGGGGGCGGGGAATACGCAGTATTTT.

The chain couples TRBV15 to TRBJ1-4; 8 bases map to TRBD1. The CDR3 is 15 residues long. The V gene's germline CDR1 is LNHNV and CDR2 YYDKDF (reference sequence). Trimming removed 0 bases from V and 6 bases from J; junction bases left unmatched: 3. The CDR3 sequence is CATSRDPTGDEKLFF. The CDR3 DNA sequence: TGTGCCACCAGCAGAGACCCGACAGGGGATGAAAAACTGTTTTTT.

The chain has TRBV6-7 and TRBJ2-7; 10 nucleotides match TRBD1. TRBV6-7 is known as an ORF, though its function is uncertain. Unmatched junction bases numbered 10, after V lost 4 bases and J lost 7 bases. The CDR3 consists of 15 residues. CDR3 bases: TGTGCCAGCAGTTCTGTCGGGACAGGGGCAAGGGAGCAGTACTTC. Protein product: CASSSVGTGAREQYF.